The T cell receptor (beta chain) described here comes from a study of spatial heterogeneity in lung cancer. A note on this clonotype: Its antigen is unknown.

V lost 6 bases, J lost 1 base, and 13 bases lay in between. The germline CDR1 and CDR2 sequences are DFQATT and SNEGSKA (reference sequence). The CDR3 is 15 amino acids. Single TCR cDNA molecules each had their own unique molecular identifier. TCRdb used MiXCR to reprocess the 5' RACE reads, holding one entry per CDR3 protein. The table shows 50,000 to 65,000 distinct CDR3 sequences, with about 8% occurring only once. Time point reported: sample taken at primary tumor resection. Whole RNA obtained from tumor, nontumor lung or frozen PBMC underwent sequencing without sorting. The study, taken as a whole, reports: Ubiquitous, expanded tumor-derived TCRs were more frequently observed in blood at resection than at follow-up.

Here the sequenced sample was PBMCs, taken at surgery. This clonotype was sampled from a female donor with early-stage non-small cell lung cancer. The V call is TRBV20-1, the J call TRBJ1-6; D gene unclear. The CDR3 DNA sequence: TGCAGTGCCCAGACGGAGGGATCCTATAATTCACCCCTCCACTTT. This gives the protein CSAQTEGSYNSPLHF.